Below, 16 T cell receptor beta chains from the same sample are listed, as sequenced in a study of blood T cells in healthy people across ages. A second PCR, run for roughly 7 to 11 cycles, used a sample-barcoded 5' primer plus a J-beta primer mix. TCRdb re-called the 5' RACE reads with MiXCR, one entry per CDR3 protein. The table has over 1,300,000 distinct CDR3 sequences, approximately 59% seen once. What was sequenced was blood. These receptors were collected from a man between 18 and 29 years old in good health.

This clonotype showed up just once. V is TRBV28 and J is TRBJ2-7; TRBD2 is a possible D gene (6 bases). CDR3 size: 14 residues. Trimming took off 4 bases at V and 5 bases at J, with 15 bases between the two ends. Germline loops: CDR1 MDHEN, CDR2 SYDVKM. CDR3 bases: TGTGCCAGCAGTTCGAGTAGCGGTTTGAACGAGCAGTACTTC. Its translation is CASSSSSGLNEQYF.

This clonotype appeared a single time. Its ends do not fully match the called genes, so a read error is possible. The chain uses TRBV2 and TRBJ1-1; D perhaps matches TRBD1 (5 bases). Germline V lookup: CDR1 SNHLY, CDR2 FYNNEI. The CDR3 is 13 amino acids. The CDR3 DNA sequence: TGTGCCAGTCAGGGCCCGGGGAACACCGAAGCTTTCTTT. Amino acids: CASQGPGNTEAFF.

The chain combines TRBV5-6 with TRBJ1-1; the D gene is possibly TRBD1 (5 bases). V was shortened by 4 bases and J by 1 base, with 17 bases between the two germline ends. CDR1 and CDR2 from the germline V gene are SGHDT and YYEEEE. The CDR3 is made up of 16 amino acids. The CDR3 sequence: CASSRWRGEANTEAFF. CDR3 bases: TGTGCCAGCAGCCGCTGGAGGGGCGAGGCGAACACTGAAGCTTTCTTT.

This chain uses TRBV6-4 with TRBJ2-1; D gene ambiguous. The DNA end is more similar to TRBJ2-7, so the J call may be wrong. The CDR3 consists of 13 residues. The germline gives CDR1 MRHNA, CDR2 SNTAGT. CDR3 sequence (DNA): TGTGCCAGCAGTGTTGAGGTCTACAATGAGCAGTACTTC. The encoded protein is CASSVEVYNEQYF.

The chain carries TRBV20-1 and TRBJ2-5; no definite D call. The V end lost 3 bases, the J end lost 5 bases, and 10 bases lay between the germline ends. From germline, CDR1 is DFQATT and CDR2 SNEGSKA (reference sequence). CDR3 size: 12 residues. The CDR3 sequence: CSASFRFETQYF. The CDR3 DNA follows: TGCAGTGCTAGTTTCAGGTTTGAGACCCAGTACTTC.

This chain joins TRBV6-6 and TRBJ2-5; 13 positions match TRBD2. The CDR3 runs 15 residues. The germline V gene encodes CDR1 MNHNY and CDR2 SVGAGI (reference sequence). The trim removed 10 bases at V and 7 bases at J, leaving 12 bases unmatched. Here the CDR3 DNA reads TGTGCCACCGAGGGGACTAGCGGGGACCCGAGGACCCAGTACTTC. This codes for CATEGTSGDPRTQYF.

The chain has TRBV21-1 and TRBJ2-7; the DNA was not used to check the table's D call, TRBD1. TRBV21-1 represents a pseudogene. CDR3 size: 16 residues. The DNA of the CDR3 is TGTGCCAGCAGCAAAAGGGAAGGGGCCCCTCCCTACGAGCAGTACTTC. The encoded protein is CASSKREGAPPYEQYF.

This chain connects TRBV4-1 to TRBJ2-3, with D possibly being TRBD1 or TRBD2 (5 bases each). The CDR3 has 15 residues. Germline lookup yields CDR1 MGHRA and CDR2 YSYEKL. V was shortened by 3 bases and J by 5 bases, with 15 bases between the two germline ends. This chain's CDR3 is CASSQATRGGDTQYF. Written as DNA, the CDR3 is TGCGCCAGCAGCCAGGCTACTAGGGGTGGAGATACGCAGTATTTT.

The rearrangement joins TRBV2 to TRBJ2-3; tentatively, D is TRBD2 (6 bases). Germline V gene lookup returns CDR1 SNHLY and CDR2 FYNNEI. The CDR3 covers 15 residues. Trimming left V 4 bases short and J 3 bases short, with 14 bases between. CDR3 nucleotide sequence: TGTGCCAGCAGTGGCGGGAAAGTTAGAACAGATACGCAGTATTTT. It specifies CASSGGKVRTDTQYF.

The count of this clonotype is one. This rearrangement joins TRBV20-1 to TRBJ1-1, with 8 bases fitting TRBD1. J gave up 1 base and V 5 bases, and 9 bases lay outside the gene matches. The CDR3 is 15 amino acids. Germline V CDR1 and CDR2: DFQATT, SNEGSKA (reference sequence). CDR3 DNA sequence: TGCAGTGCTTCCGGACAGGGCGGGGGGAACACTGAAGCTTTCTTT. It encodes CSASGQGGGNTEAFF.

V and J are TRBV25-1 and TRBJ2-1; 9 positions agree with TRBD2. The CDR3 totals 16 residues. Germline V gene lookup returns CDR1 MGHDK and CDR2 SYGVNS. Trimming cost V 1 base and J 8 bases; bases outside gene matches: 9. In DNA form, the CDR3 reads TGTGCCAGCAGTGAATGGGGCGGGAGGGCCGTAGATGAGCAGTTCTTC. The encoded protein is CASSEWGGRAVDEQFF.

The chain couples TRBV5-1 to TRBJ2-2, with D uncertain. V was clipped by 4 bases and J by 6 bases, with 10 bases between them. Germline-derived CDR1 and CDR2 are SGHRS and YFSETQ. This CDR3 has 13 residues. The DNA for the CDR3 is TGCGCCAGCAGCCCAGATTGGGCCGGGGAGCTGTTTTTT. This sequence encodes CASSPDWAGELFF.

This clonotype showed up just a few times. The chain links TRBV27 to TRBJ2-7, with 10 bases identical to TRBD2. Germline lookup yields CDR1 MNHEY and CDR2 SMNVEV (reference sequence). This CDR3 region has 14 residues. J was trimmed by 3 bases and V by 5 bases; bases with no gene match: 4. The CDR3 sequence: CASSLTSGVYEQYF. The DNA of the CDR3 is TGTGCCAGCAGTCTAACTAGCGGGGTCTACGAGCAGTACTTC.

This clonotype was picked up a small number of times. The chain employs TRBV4-2 and TRBJ1-4, with no clear D. Germline-derived CDR1 and CDR2 are LGHNA and YNFKEQ. This CDR3 region has 15 residues. Trimming pared 4 bases from V and 3 bases from J, leaving 12 bases between. Here the CDR3 reads CASSLERTSNEKLFF. The CDR3 nucleotides read TGTGCCAGCAGCCTTGAAAGGACCTCTAATGAAAAACTGTTTTTT.

In this sample, this clonotype turned up a few times. This rearrangement joins TRBV18 to TRBJ2-4, with TRBD1 identical over 7 bases. Germline values: CDR1 KGHSH, CDR2 LQKENI. With 2 bases clipped from V and 0 bases from J, the junction kept 4 bases outside the gene matches. The CDR3 contains 16 residues. The CDR3 region has the DNA TGTGCCAGCTCACCATACGGGACAGTAGCCAAAAACATTCAGTACTTC. This encodes CASSPYGTVAKNIQYF.

The chain combines TRBV20-1 with TRBJ1-1; D is unclear. Deletions cut 0 bases from V and 9 bases from J, with 20 bases between. The CDR3 sequence is 15 residues long. Per germline, CDR1 DFQATT and CDR2 SNEGSKA (reference sequence). The CDR3 coding sequence is TGCAGTGCTAGAGAGCCCCTCTGGGTAGTTGGCCAAGCTTTCTTT. Amino acid sequence: CSAREPLWVVGQAFF.